These T cell receptor beta chains were read from a single sample in a study of regulatory T cells in long-lasting Graves disease. TCRdb redid the calling of the multiplex PCR reads with MiXCR, one entry per CDR3 protein. The sample holds approximately 400,000 distinct CDR3 sequences, 23% seen once. The sample in question was peripheral blood mononuclear cells (PBMCs), obtained when the disease was refractory, from a patient treated with antithyroid drugs. These receptors all come from a female donor with Graves disease. Both conserved end residues are part of each CDR3. The order of the fields is clone size, V gene, J gene, CDR3 protein. Rows give clone size only sometimes, using once, few, many, or a class for an expanded clone.

few	TRBV5-6	TRBJ1-5	CASSPGGKSNQPQHF
few	TRBV12-3/TRBV12-4	TRBJ1-6	CASSSTGFNSPLHF
NA	TRBV29-1	TRBJ2-2	CSVEGPRNTGELFF
NA	TRBV10-3	NA	CAISDSKTQYF
few	TRBV3-1	TRBJ1-1	CASSQDRGAAEAFF
NA	TRBV7-2	TRBJ1-4	CASSLSHGSLSTNEKLFF
NA	TRBV27	TRBJ2-5	CASKSLASSFETQYF
few	TRBV4-3	TRBJ2-2	CASSQDVGLAGFRNTGELFF
NA	TRBV29-1	TRBJ2-1	CSAHPLERETNKQFF
NA	TRBV27	TRBJ2-5	CASSLFRTGQETQYF
NA	TRBV10-3	TRBJ1-1	CAISEPGQGEGEAFF
NA	TRBV7-3	TRBJ2-2	CASSQLAGLNTGELFF
NA	TRBV11-2	TRBJ2-7	CASSLGLAGVLIYEQYF